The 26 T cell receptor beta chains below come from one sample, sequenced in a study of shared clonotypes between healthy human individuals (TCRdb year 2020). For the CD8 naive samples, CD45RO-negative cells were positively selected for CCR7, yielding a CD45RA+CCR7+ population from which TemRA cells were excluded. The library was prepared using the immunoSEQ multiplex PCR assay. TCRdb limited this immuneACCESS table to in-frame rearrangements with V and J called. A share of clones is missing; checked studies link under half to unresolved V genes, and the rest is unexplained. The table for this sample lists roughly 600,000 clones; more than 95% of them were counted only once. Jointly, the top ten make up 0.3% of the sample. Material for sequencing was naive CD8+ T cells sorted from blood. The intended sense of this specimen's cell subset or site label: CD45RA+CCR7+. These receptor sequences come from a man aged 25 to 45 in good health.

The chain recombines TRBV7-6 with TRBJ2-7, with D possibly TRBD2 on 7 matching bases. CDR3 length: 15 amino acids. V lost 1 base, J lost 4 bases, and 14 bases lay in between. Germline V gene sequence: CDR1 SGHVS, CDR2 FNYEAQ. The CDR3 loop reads CASSLGSGGGYEQYF. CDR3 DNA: TGTGCCAGCAGCTTAGGTTCGGGGGGCGGTTACGAGCAGTACTTC.

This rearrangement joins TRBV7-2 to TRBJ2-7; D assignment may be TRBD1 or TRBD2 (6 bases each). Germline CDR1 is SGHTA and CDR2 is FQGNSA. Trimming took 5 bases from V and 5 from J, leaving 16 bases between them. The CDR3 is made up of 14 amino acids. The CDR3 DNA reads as TGTGCCAGCAGCCCCGTGGAGGGGGTCCACGAGCAGTACTTC. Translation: CASSPVEGVHEQYF.

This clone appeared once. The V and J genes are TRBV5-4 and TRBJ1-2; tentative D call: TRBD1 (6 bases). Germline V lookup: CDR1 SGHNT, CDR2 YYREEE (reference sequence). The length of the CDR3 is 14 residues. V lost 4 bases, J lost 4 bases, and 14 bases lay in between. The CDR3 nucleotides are TGTGCCAGCAGCGCCGCAGGGGCTGTCTATGGCTACACCTTC. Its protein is CASSAAGAVYGYTF.

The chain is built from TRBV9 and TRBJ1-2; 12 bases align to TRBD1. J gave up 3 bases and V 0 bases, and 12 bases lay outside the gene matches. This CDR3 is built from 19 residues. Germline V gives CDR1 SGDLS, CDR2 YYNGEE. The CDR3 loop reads CASSVGFRDRGRSDYGYTF. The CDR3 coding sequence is TGTGCCAGCAGCGTAGGGTTCCGGGACAGGGGGCGAAGTGACTATGGCTACACCTTC.

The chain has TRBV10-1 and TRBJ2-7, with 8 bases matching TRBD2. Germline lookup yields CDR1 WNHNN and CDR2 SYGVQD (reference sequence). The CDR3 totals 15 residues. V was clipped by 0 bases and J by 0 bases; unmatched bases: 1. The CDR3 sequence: CASSESGLASYEQYF. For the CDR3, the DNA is TGCGCCAGCAGTGAGTCTGGACTAGCCTCCTACGAGCAGTACTTC.

The DNA of the CDR3 is TGTGCCACCAGCAGGGACAGACAAATATCCTACGAGCAGTACTTC. Amino acids: CATSRDRQISYEQYF. The rearrangement joins TRBV15 to TRBJ2-7; D is possibly TRBD1 (6 bases). Germline V gene lookup returns CDR1 LNHNV and CDR2 YYDKDF (reference sequence). This CDR3 is 15 amino acids long. Trimming removed 3 bases at V and 1 base at J, with 13 bases between.

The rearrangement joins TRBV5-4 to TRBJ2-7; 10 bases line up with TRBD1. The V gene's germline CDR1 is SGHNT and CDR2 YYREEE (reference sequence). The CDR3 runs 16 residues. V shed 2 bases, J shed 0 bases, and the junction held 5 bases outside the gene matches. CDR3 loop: CASSFPGTGDSYEQYF. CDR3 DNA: TGTGCCAGCAGCTTTCCCGGGACAGGGGACTCCTACGAGCAGTACTTC.

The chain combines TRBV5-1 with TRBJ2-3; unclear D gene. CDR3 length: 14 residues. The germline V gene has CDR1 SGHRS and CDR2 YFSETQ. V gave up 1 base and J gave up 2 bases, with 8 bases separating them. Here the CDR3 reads CASSLFGNTDTQYF. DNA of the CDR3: TGCGCCAGCAGCTTGTTCGGAAACACAGATACGCAGTATTTT. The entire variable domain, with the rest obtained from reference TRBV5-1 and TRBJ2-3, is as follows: KAGVTQTPRYLIKTRGQQVTLSCSPISGHRSVSWYQQTPGQGLQFLFEYFSETQRNKGNFPGRFSGRQFSNSRSEMNVSTLELGDSALYLCASSLFGNTDTQYFGPGTRLTVL.

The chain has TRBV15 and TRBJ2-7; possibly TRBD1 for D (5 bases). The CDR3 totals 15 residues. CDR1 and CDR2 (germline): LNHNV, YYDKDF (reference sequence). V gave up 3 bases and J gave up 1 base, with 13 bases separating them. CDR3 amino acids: CATSRVRDRSYEQYF. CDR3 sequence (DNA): TGTGCCACCAGCAGGGTGAGAGACAGATCCTACGAGCAGTACTTC.

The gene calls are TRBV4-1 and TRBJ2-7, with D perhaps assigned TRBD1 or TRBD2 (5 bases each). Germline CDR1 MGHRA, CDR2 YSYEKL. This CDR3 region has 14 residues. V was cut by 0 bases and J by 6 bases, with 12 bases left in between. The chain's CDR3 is CASSQDPRGTEQYF. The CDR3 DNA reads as TGCGCCAGCAGCCAAGATCCACGGGGCACCGAGCAGTACTTC.

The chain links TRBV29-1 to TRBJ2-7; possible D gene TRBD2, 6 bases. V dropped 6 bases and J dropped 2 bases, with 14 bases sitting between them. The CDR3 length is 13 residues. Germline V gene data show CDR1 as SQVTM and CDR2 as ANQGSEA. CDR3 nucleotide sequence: TGCAGCGTGATGGGACTTTCTACCTACGAGCAGTACTTC. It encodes CSVMGLSTYEQYF.

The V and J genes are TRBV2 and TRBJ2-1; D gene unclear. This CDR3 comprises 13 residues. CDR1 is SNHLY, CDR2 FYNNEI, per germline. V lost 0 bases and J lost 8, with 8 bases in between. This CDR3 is CASSEAVGHEQFF. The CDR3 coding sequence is TGTGCCAGCAGTGAAGCGGTGGGCCATGAGCAGTTCTTC. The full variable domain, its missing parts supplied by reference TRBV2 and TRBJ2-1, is EPEVTQTPSHQVTQMGQEVILRCVPISNHLYFYWYRQILGQKVEFLVSFYNNEISEKSEIFDDQFSVERPDGSNFTLKIRSTKLEDSAMYFCASSEAVGHEQFFGPGTRLTVL.

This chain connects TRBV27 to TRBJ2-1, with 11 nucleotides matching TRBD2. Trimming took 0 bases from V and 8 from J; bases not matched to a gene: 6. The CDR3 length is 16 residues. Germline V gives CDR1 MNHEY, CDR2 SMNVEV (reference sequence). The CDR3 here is CASSLSDSGRVYEQFF. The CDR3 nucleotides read TGTGCCAGCAGTTTATCCGATAGCGGGAGGGTCTATGAGCAGTTCTTC.

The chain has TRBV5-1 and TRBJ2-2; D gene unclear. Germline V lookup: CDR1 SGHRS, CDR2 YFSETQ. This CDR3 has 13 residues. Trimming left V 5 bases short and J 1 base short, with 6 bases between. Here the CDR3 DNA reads TGCGCCAGCAGACGAAAGAACACCGGGGAGCTGTTTTTT. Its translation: CASRRKNTGELFF.

CDR3 sequence reads: CASTLGLAGFEQYF. CDR3 nucleotides: TGTGCCAGCACCCTGGGACTAGCGGGTTTCGAGCAGTACTTC. The rearrangement uses TRBV6-6 and TRBJ2-7; 12 bases map to TRBD2. The CDR3 is made up of 14 amino acids. Germline V gene data show CDR1 as MNHNY and CDR2 as SVGAGI (reference sequence). The J segment lost 6 bases and the V segment lost 7 bases, leaving 7 bases of the junction unmatched.

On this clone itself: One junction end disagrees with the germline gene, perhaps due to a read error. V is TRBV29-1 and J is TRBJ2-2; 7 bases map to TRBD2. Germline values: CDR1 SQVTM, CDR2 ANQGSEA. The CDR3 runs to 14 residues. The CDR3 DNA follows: TGCAGCGTGGAAGGACTAGACTCCACCGGGGAGCTGTTTTTT. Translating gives CSVEGLDSTGELFF.

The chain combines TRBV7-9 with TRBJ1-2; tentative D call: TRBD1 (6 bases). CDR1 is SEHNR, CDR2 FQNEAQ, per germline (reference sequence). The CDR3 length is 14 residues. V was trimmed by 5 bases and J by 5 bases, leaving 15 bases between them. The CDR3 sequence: CASSLLGGRYGYTF. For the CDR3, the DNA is TGTGCCAGCAGCCTTCTGGGGGGCAGGTATGGCTACACCTTC.

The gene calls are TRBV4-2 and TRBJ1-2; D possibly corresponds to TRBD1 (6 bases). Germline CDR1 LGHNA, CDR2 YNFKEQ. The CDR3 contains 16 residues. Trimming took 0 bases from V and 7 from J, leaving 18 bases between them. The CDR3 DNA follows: TGTGCCAGCAGCCAAGACTTCGGGGGGCAAATTGTTGGCTACACCTTC. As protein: CASSQDFGGQIVGYTF.

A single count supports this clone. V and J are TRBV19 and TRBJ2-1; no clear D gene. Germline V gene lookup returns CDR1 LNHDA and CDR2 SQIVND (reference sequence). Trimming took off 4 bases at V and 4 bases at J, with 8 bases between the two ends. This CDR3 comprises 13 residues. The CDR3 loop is CASSTWAYNEQFF. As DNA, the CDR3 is TGTGCCAGTAGTACTTGGGCGTACAATGAGCAGTTCTTC.

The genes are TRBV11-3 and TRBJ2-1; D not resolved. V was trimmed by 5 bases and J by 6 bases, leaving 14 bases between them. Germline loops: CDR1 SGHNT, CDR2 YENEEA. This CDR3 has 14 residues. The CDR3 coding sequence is TGTGCCAGCAGCCTAGGCCAAAATCGCAATGAGCAGTTCTTC. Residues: CASSLGQNRNEQFF.

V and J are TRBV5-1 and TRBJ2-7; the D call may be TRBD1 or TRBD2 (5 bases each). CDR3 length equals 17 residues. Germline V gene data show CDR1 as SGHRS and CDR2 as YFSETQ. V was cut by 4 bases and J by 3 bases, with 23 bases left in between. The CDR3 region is CASSQTGANVLFYEQYF. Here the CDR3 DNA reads TGCGCCAGCAGCCAGACCGGGGCAAACGTCCTATTCTACGAGCAGTACTTC.

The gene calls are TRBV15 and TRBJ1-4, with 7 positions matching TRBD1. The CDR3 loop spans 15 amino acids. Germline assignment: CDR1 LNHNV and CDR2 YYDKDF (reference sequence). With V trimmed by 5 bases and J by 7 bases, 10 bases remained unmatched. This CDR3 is CATSPRQGFSEKLFF. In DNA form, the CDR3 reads TGTGCCACCAGCCCGCGACAGGGATTCAGTGAAAAACTGTTTTTT. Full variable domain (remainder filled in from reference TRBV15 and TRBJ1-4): DAMVIQNPRYQVTQFGKPVTLSCSQTLNHNVMYWYQQKSSQAPKLLFHYYDKDFNNEADTPDNFQSRRPNTSFCFLDIRSPGLGDTAMYLCATSPRQGFSEKLFFGSGTQLSVL.

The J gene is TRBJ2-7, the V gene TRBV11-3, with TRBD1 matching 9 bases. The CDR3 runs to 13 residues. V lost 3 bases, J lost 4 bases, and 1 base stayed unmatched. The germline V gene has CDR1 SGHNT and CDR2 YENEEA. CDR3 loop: CASSLDRGYEQYF. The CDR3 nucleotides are TGTGCCAGCAGCTTGGACAGGGGTTACGAGCAGTACTTC.

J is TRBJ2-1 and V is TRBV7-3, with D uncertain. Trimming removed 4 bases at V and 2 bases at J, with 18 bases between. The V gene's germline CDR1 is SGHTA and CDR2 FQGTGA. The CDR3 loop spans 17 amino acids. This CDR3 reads CASSSQTTTHPYNEQFF. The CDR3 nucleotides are TGTGCCAGCAGCTCTCAAACTACCACCCACCCCTACAATGAGCAGTTCTTC.

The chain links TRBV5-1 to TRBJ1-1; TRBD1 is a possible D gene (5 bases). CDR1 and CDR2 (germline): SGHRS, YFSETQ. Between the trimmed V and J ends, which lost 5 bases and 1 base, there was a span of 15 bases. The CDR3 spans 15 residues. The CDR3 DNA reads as TGCGCCAGCAGTTCTCACCTGACAGCGAACACTGAAGCTTTCTTT. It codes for CASSSHLTANTEAFF. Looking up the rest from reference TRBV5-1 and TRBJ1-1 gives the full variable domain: KAGVTQTPRYLIKTRGQQVTLSCSPISGHRSVSWYQQTPGQGLQFLFEYFSETQRNKGNFPGRFSGRQFSNSRSEMNVSTLELGDSALYLCASSSHLTANTEAFFGQGTRLTVV.

Here the CDR3 DNA reads TGTGCCAGCAGCCCACCGACTCCACCCTACACCGGGGAGCTGTTTTTT. Translated, it gives CASSPPTPPYTGELFF. The chain is built from TRBV7-9 and TRBJ2-2, with unresolved D. The CDR3 runs to 16 residues. V was shortened by 5 bases and J by 3 bases, with 16 bases between the two germline ends. The germline V gene has CDR1 SEHNR and CDR2 FQNEAQ (reference sequence).